This TCR beta chain was found in a study of T cells in Graves' hyperthyroidism and ophthalmopathy. Study results and caveats: Blood also showed most of the thyroid clonotypes that were expanded above 0.001.

Germline V gives CDR1 SGHRS, CDR2 YFSETQ. The J segment lost 4 bases and the V segment lost 2 bases, leaving 14 bases of the junction unmatched. The CDR3 loop spans 17 amino acids. The sample holds many counts of this clonotype. Its target is unknown. Researchers took RNA transcripts and amplified the TCR beta CDR3 regions from them. The HTBI primer set served for first-round RT-PCR of the TCR CDR3. MiXCR, run by TCRdb on the multiplex PCR reads, gives a single entry per CDR3 protein. The repertoire holds 300,000 or so distinct CDR3 sequences, with around 17% as singletons. The study defined stable Graves' hyperthyroidism as no ophthalmopathy progression within 18 months. The hyperthyroidism was newly diagnosed and had lasted under 2 months; the patients were aged 18 to 65.

Sequencing was performed on blood. This chain uses TRBV5-1 with TRBJ1-1; 7 bases map to TRBD1. The receptor was isolated from a man under 40 with Graves' hyperthyroidism. Here the CDR3 reads CASSFGWGGQKSTEAFF. DNA of the CDR3: TGCGCCAGCAGCTTTGGATGGGGGGGACAGAAGTCCACTGAAGCTTTCTTT.